This T cell receptor beta chain was captured in a study of neurological immune-mediated disorders. TCRdb recomputed calls from the 5' RACE reads with MiXCR, one row per CDR3 protein. This table holds approximately 80,000 distinct CDR3 sequences, around 4% found once. This CDR3 is built from 15 residues. Germline V gene data show CDR1 as MNHEY and CDR2 as SVGAGI. Comment on this clonotype: Antigen unknown. This may be a read error: a much more frequent sequence differs by one nucleotide.

Regarding time point: longitudinal time-point 3. Study findings and constraints: The most TCR clonal expansion was seen in HTLV-1-associated myelopathy, and the least was seen in multiple sclerosis, which fell below healthy controls. Private repertoires in all groups were suggested by the absence of shared CDR3 amino acid sequences among expanded clones across subjects.

The genes are TRBV6-5 and TRBJ2-7; tentatively, D is TRBD1 (6 bases). Sequenced input: PBMCs. The sequence came from an older woman with multiple sclerosis. This chain's CDR3 is CASLPLRGGSYEKYF. In DNA form, the CDR3 reads TGTGCCAGCTTACCCCTCAGGGGTGGGTCCTACGAGAAGTACTTC.